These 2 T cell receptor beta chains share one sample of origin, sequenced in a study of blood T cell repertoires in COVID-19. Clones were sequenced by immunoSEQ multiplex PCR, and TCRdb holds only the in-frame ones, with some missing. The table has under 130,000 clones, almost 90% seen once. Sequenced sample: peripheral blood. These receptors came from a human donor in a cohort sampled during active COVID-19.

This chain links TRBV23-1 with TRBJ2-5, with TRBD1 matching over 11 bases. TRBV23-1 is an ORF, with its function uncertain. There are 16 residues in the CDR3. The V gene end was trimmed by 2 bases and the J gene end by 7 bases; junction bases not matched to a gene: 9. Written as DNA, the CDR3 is TGCGCCAGCAGTCAACCCGGGACAGGGGGGTTCTGGACCCAGTACTTC. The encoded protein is CASSQPGTGGFWTQYF.

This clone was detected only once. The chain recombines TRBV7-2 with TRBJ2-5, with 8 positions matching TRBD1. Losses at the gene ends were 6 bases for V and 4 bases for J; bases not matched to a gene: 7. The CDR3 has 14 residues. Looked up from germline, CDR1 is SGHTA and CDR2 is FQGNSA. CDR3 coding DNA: TGTGCCAGCAGTTCCAGGGGGCGCGGAGAGACCCAGTACTTC. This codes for CASSSRGRGETQYF. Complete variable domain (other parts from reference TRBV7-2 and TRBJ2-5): GAGVSQSPSNKVTEKGKDVELRCDPISGHTALYWYRQSLGQGLEFLIYFQGNSAPDKSGLPSDRFSAERTGGSVSTLTIQRTQQEDSAVYLCASSSRGRGETQYFGPGTRLLVL.